A selection of T cell receptor beta chains follows, all from one sample in a study of neurological immune-mediated disorders. Each CDR3 protein gets one entry after TCRdb re-called the 5' RACE reads with MiXCR. The sample records roughly 80,000 distinct CDR3 sequences, over 15% being singletons. The sequenced material came from PBMCs. These receptors all stem from a middle-aged woman in good health. CDR3s include the opening cysteine and the closing phenylalanine or tryptophan. Each record gives: D gene, V gene, CDR3 length, clone size, J gene, CDR3 protein, CDR3 DNA. D genes are given only for firm matches. The size field is filled for only some rows; it gives once, few, many or a size class.

d_call: TRBD1
v_call: TRBV4-3
cdr3_length: 15
clone_size: many
j_call: TRBJ2-7
cdr3_aa: CASSQGQGDTYEQYF
cdr3_nt: TGCGCCAGCAGCCAAGGACAGGGGGATACCTACGAGCAGTACTTC

d_call: .
v_call: TRBV12-3/TRBV12-4
cdr3_length: 12
clone_size: many
j_call: TRBJ2-3
cdr3_aa: CASSPNTDTQYF
cdr3_nt: TGTGCCAGCAGCCCCAACACAGATACGCAGTATTTT

d_call: .
v_call: TRBV11-2
cdr3_length: 13
clone_size: .
j_call: TRBJ1-6
cdr3_aa: CASSSQSGSPLHF
cdr3_nt: TGTGCCAGCAGCTCTCAGAGTGGCTCACCCCTCCACTTT

d_call: .
v_call: TRBV5-1
cdr3_length: 13
clone_size: .
j_call: TRBJ2-3
cdr3_aa: CASSVLSTDTQYF
cdr3_nt: TGCGCCAGCAGCGTACTGTCCACAGATACGCAGTATTTT

d_call: TRBD1
v_call: TRBV5-5
cdr3_length: 11
clone_size: many
j_call: TRBJ2-2
cdr3_aa: CAQGANGELFF
cdr3_nt: TGTGCGCAGGGGGCGAACGGGGAGCTGTTTTTT

d_call: .
v_call: TRBV5-1
cdr3_length: 14
clone_size: many
j_call: TRBJ2-1
cdr3_aa: CASSFSAGYNEQFF
cdr3_nt: TGCGCCAGCAGCTTTAGCGCCGGGTACAATGAGCAGTTCTTC

d_call: .
v_call: TRBV10-3
cdr3_length: 13
clone_size: few
j_call: TRBJ2-1
cdr3_aa: CAISESPYNEQFF
cdr3_nt: TGTGCCATCAGTGAGTCCCCCTACAATGAGCAGTTCTTC

d_call: .
v_call: TRBV13
cdr3_length: 14
clone_size: .
j_call: TRBJ1-1
cdr3_aa: CASSPTGAEMEAFF
cdr3_nt: TGTGCCAGCAGTCCGACGGGGGCCGAGATGGAAGCTTTCTTT

d_call: TRBD2
v_call: TRBV20-1
cdr3_length: 14
clone_size: medium-sized
j_call: TRBJ2-5
cdr3_aa: CSARDPASGKTQYF
cdr3_nt: TGCAGTGCTAGAGATCCGGCTAGCGGGAAGACCCAGTACTTC

d_call: .
v_call: TRBV9
cdr3_length: 13
clone_size: .
j_call: TRBJ2-3
cdr3_aa: CASGYQGEDTQYF
cdr3_nt: TGTGCCAGCGGATATCAGGGCGAAGATACGCAGTATTTT

d_call: .
v_call: TRBV28
cdr3_length: 12
clone_size: many
j_call: TRBJ2-5
cdr3_aa: CASSLKRETQYF
cdr3_nt: TGTGCCAGCAGTTTAAAGCGGGAGACCCAGTACTTC

d_call: .
v_call: TRBV4-1
cdr3_length: 12
clone_size: .
j_call: TRBJ1-1
cdr3_aa: CASSQDYTEAFF
cdr3_nt: TGCGCCAGCAGCCAAGATTACACTGAAGCTTTCTTT

d_call: .
v_call: TRBV6-5
cdr3_length: 15
clone_size: many
j_call: TRBJ1-1
cdr3_aa: CASTPRGRGNTEAFF
cdr3_nt: TGTGCCAGCACACCGCGCGGTCGGGGGAACACTGAAGCTTTCTTT

d_call: .
v_call: TRBV7-8
cdr3_length: 13
clone_size: .
j_call: TRBJ2-3
cdr3_aa: CASSPMATDTQYF
cdr3_nt: TGTGCCAGCAGCCCCATGGCGACAGATACGCAGTATTTT

d_call: TRBD1
v_call: TRBV4-3
cdr3_length: 15
clone_size: many
j_call: TRBJ1-4
cdr3_aa: CASSQGDRSGEKLFF
cdr3_nt: TGCGCCAGCAGCCAGGGGGACAGGTCGGGTGAAAAACTGTTTTTT

d_call: TRBD1
v_call: TRBV28
cdr3_length: 13
clone_size: many
j_call: TRBJ2-5
cdr3_aa: CASRPDREETQYF
cdr3_nt: TGTGCCAGCAGACCGGACAGGGAAGAGACCCAGTACTTC

d_call: .
v_call: TRBV14
cdr3_length: 15
clone_size: many
j_call: TRBJ2-3
cdr3_aa: CASSRIQGGTDTQYF
cdr3_nt: TGTGCCAGCAGTCGAATTCAGGGCGGCACAGATACGCAGTATTTT

d_call: .
v_call: TRBV7-9
cdr3_length: 15
clone_size: many
j_call: TRBJ2-7
cdr3_aa: CASTSKGGLSGEQYF
cdr3_nt: TGTGCCAGCACTTCCAAAGGGGGGCTGTCTGGCGAGCAGTACTTC

d_call: TRBD2
v_call: TRBV7-2
cdr3_length: 15
clone_size: few
j_call: TRBJ2-1
cdr3_aa: CASSLSGGVYNEQFF
cdr3_nt: TGTGCCAGCAGCCTTAGCGGGGGGGTTTACAATGAGCAGTTCTTC

d_call: TRBD2
v_call: TRBV7-2
cdr3_length: 13
clone_size: many
j_call: TRBJ2-1
cdr3_aa: CASSSWTSREQFF
cdr3_nt: TGTGCCAGCAGCTCGTGGACTAGTCGTGAGCAGTTCTTC

d_call: .
v_call: TRBV6-5
cdr3_length: 14
clone_size: many
j_call: TRBJ1-3
cdr3_aa: CASSYSRTGNTIYF
cdr3_nt: TGTGCCAGCAGTTACTCCAGAACTGGAAACACCATATATTTT

d_call: TRBD1
v_call: TRBV28
cdr3_length: 17
clone_size: many
j_call: TRBJ2-6
cdr3_aa: CASSLRTGRSGANVLTF
cdr3_nt: TGTGCCAGCAGTTTACGGACAGGGCGATCTGGGGCCAACGTCCTGACTTTC

d_call: .
v_call: TRBV20-1
cdr3_length: 12
clone_size: many
j_call: TRBJ1-6
cdr3_aa: CSANRDNSPLHF
cdr3_nt: TGCAGTGCTAACAGGGACAATTCACCCCTCCACTTT

d_call: .
v_call: TRBV28
cdr3_length: 14
clone_size: .
j_call: TRBJ2-5
cdr3_aa: CASSLVGRQETQYF
cdr3_nt: TGTGCCAGCAGTTTGGTGGGGCGCCAAGAGACCCAGTACTTC

d_call: .
v_call: TRBV15
cdr3_length: 16
clone_size: many
j_call: TRBJ1-1
cdr3_aa: CATSRDFGRGDTEAFF
cdr3_nt: TGTGCCACCAGCAGAGATTTCGGGAGGGGGGACACTGAAGCTTTCTTT

d_call: .
v_call: TRBV4-3
cdr3_length: 12
clone_size: many
j_call: TRBJ1-1
cdr3_aa: CASSQDMREAFF
cdr3_nt: TGCGCCAGCAGCCAAGACATGAGAGAAGCTTTCTTT

d_call: .
v_call: TRBV19
cdr3_length: 15
clone_size: .
j_call: TRBJ2-2
cdr3_aa: CASSSFMANTGELFF
cdr3_nt: TGTGCCAGTAGTAGTTTCATGGCGAACACCGGGGAGCTGTTTTTT

d_call: .
v_call: TRBV28
cdr3_length: 12
clone_size: many
j_call: TRBJ1-4
cdr3_aa: CASSLYPWGLFF
cdr3_nt: TGTGCCAGCAGTTTATACCCCTGGGGACTGTTTTTT

d_call: .
v_call: TRBV7-2
cdr3_length: 13
clone_size: many
j_call: TRBJ2-5
cdr3_aa: CASSLNGRETQYF
cdr3_nt: TGTGCCAGCAGCTTAAATGGGCGGGAGACCCAGTACTTC

d_call: .
v_call: TRBV5-1
cdr3_length: 16
clone_size: many
j_call: TRBJ2-3
cdr3_aa: CASSRRQGGESDTQYF
cdr3_nt: TGCGCCAGCAGCAGGAGGCAGGGGGGAGAGTCAGATACGCAGTATTTT

d_call: TRBD2
v_call: TRBV15
cdr3_length: 16
clone_size: many
j_call: TRBJ2-7
cdr3_aa: CATRLAGASSSYEQYF
cdr3_nt: TGTGCCACCAGACTAGCGGGGGCCTCAAGCTCCTACGAGCAGTACTTC

d_call: TRBD1
v_call: TRBV5-1
cdr3_length: 14
clone_size: many
j_call: TRBJ2-1
cdr3_aa: CASSTDRDYNEQFF
cdr3_nt: TGCGCCAGCAGCACAGACAGGGACTACAATGAGCAGTTCTTC

d_call: .
v_call: TRBV6-1
cdr3_length: 15
clone_size: many
j_call: TRBJ2-2
cdr3_aa: CASSERKGGPRELFF
cdr3_nt: TGTGCCAGCAGTGAAAGAAAGGGGGGCCCCCGGGAGCTGTTTTTT

d_call: .
v_call: TRBV19
cdr3_length: 14
clone_size: .
j_call: TRBJ1-5
cdr3_aa: CASSMFSTGQPQHF
cdr3_nt: TGTGCCAGTAGTATGTTCAGTACGGGACAGCCCCAGCATTTT

d_call: .
v_call: TRBV5-1
cdr3_length: 15
clone_size: many
j_call: TRBJ2-5
cdr3_aa: CASSLALIGEETQYF
cdr3_nt: TGCGCCAGCAGCTTGGCACTAATCGGGGAAGAGACCCAGTACTTC

d_call: .
v_call: TRBV4-1
cdr3_length: 15
clone_size: many
j_call: TRBJ1-1
cdr3_aa: CASSQEWKMNTEAFF
cdr3_nt: TGCGCCAGCAGCCAAGAGTGGAAGATGAACACTGAAGCTTTCTTT

d_call: .
v_call: TRBV29-1
cdr3_length: 13
clone_size: many
j_call: TRBJ1-1
cdr3_aa: CSVVRQLNTEAFF
cdr3_nt: TGCAGCGTTGTAAGACAGCTGAACACTGAAGCTTTCTTT

d_call: .
v_call: TRBV12-3/TRBV12-4
cdr3_length: 16
clone_size: many
j_call: TRBJ2-5
cdr3_aa: CASSGSLLMQQETQYF
cdr3_nt: TGTGCCAGCAGTGGGTCCCTATTAATGCAACAAGAGACCCAGTACTTC

d_call: .
v_call: TRBV12-3/TRBV12-4
cdr3_length: 13
clone_size: many
j_call: TRBJ1-2
cdr3_aa: CASSLGQNYGYTF
cdr3_nt: TGTGCCAGCAGTTTAGGGCAGAACTATGGCTACACCTTC

d_call: .
v_call: TRBV2
cdr3_length: 13
clone_size: many
j_call: TRBJ2-5
cdr3_aa: CASRRELPETQYF
cdr3_nt: TGTGCCAGCAGAAGGGAGCTCCCAGAGACCCAGTACTTC

d_call: .
v_call: TRBV7-2
cdr3_length: 12
clone_size: many
j_call: TRBJ1-2
cdr3_aa: CASNVMRSLPQF
cdr3_nt: TGTGCCAGCAACGTAATGAGGAGTCTTCCCCAGTTC